This T cell receptor beta chain originates from a study of neoadjuvant anti-PD-1 for oral cavity cancer. Time point given: after neoadjuvant nivolumab, at surgical resection. This CDR3 is 14 amino acids long. Trimming pared 4 bases from V and 8 bases from J, leaving 17 bases between. Germline V gene data show CDR1 as SNHLY and CDR2 as FYNNEI. Method: immunoSEQ multiplex PCR; TCRdb's copy keeps in-frame clones and lacks some. The table records about 12,000 clones, 70% to 75% of them present only once. The receptor's source is a person aged 35-79 years with oral cavity squamous cell carcinoma. The chain uses TRBV2 and TRBJ1-2; tentatively, D is TRBD1 (5 bases). The sequencing here drew on PBMCs, taken after nivolumab (anti-PD-1) treatment. The CDR3, as DNA: TGTGCCAGCAGTGCGACCGGGAGCCCAGGGGGCTACACCTTC. Its protein is CASSATGSPGGYTF.